This T cell receptor (beta chain) emerged from a study of chemoradiotherapy in HPV16-positive cancers. The study, taken as a whole, reports: Non-HPV-specific T cells did not expand in tumors during treatment, whereas candidate HPV-specific clones and E7-related motifs did. Functional assays defining HPV-specific T cells used only a couple of HPV16-positive patients.

Repertoires were sampled repeatedly during chemoradiotherapy. Libraries were prepared by immunoSEQ multiplex PCR; TCRdb keeps only in-frame clonotypes and omits some of them. The sample contains 9,500 to 15,000 clones, roughly 80% of which appear only once. Regarding this clone: Its antigen is as yet unknown.

CDR1 is ENHRY and CDR2 is SYGVKD in the germline V gene. The CDR3 contains 11 residues. The germline V and J ends were trimmed by 8 bases and 3 bases, with 8 bases remaining between them. Sample collection occurred from a patient who underwent chemoradiotherapy. This sequence joins TRBV10-3 and TRBJ2-7, with no clear D. The sequence was collected from a human donor with HPV-associated anogenital cancer. CDR3 sequence reads: CAIGGYYEQYF. CDR3 nucleotides: TGTGCCATCGGTGGCTACTACGAGCAGTACTTC.